The T cell receptor (beta chain) described here comes from a study of STAT5B mutations in CD4+ large granular lymphocyte leukemia. Notes on the study in general: Patient CD4-sorted repertoires stayed more clonal than healthy ones after leukemic-clone removal.

Only in-frame clones appear in the TCRdb table, and some are missing; sequencing was by immunoSEQ multiplex PCR. The data contain around 21,000 clones, over 70% of them singletons. This clone was seen only a few times. Its antigen is as yet unknown. The CDR3 contains 15 residues. The ends lost 8 bases at V and 4 bases at J; junction bases unmatched: 8. Germline CDR1 SNHLY, CDR2 FYNNEI. The chain combines TRBV2 with TRBJ2-1; TRBD2 agrees at 10 bases. The receptor's source is a human donor in good health. The sample comprised CD4+ T cells from blood buffy coats. CDR3 sequence: CASGLTSGTYNEQFF. CDR3 nucleotides: TGTGCCAGCGGACTTACTAGCGGGACGTACAATGAGCAGTTCTTC. Using reference TRBV2 and TRBJ2-1 for the parts outside the CDR3, the full variable domain is EPEVTQTPSHQVTQMGQEVILRCVPISNHLYFYWYRQILGQKVEFLVSFYNNEISEKSEIFDDQFSVERPDGSNFTLKIRSTKLEDSAMYFCASGLTSGTYNEQFFGPGTRLTVL.